The 30 T cell receptor beta chains presented below share a single source sample, sequenced in a study of blood T cell repertoires in COVID-19. The table came from immunoSEQ multiplex PCR; TCRdb's copy has only in-frame clones and leaves some out. The repertoire holds 280,000 or so clones, with around 89% as singletons. Sequencing was done on a sample of peripheral blood. Source of these receptors: a woman aged 60 to 75 with acute or convalescent COVID-19.

The V and J genes are TRBV14 and TRBJ1-2; TRBD1 might be the D (6 bases). This CDR3 region has 12 residues. V lost 3 bases to trimming and J lost 8 bases, with 10 bases between them. Per the germline V gene, CDR1 is SGHDN and CDR2 is FVKESK. This CDR3 reads CASSQQGYGYTF. The CDR3 DNA follows: TGTGCCAGCAGCCAGCAGGGGTACGGCTACACCTTC.

In its sample, this clone was seen once. The chain couples TRBV20-1 to TRBJ1-2; maybe TRBD1 (6 bases). Germline V gene lookup returns CDR1 DFQATT and CDR2 SNEGSKA (reference sequence). The CDR3 consists of 11 residues. The V end was cut by 6 bases, the J end by 4 bases, with 9 bases between. The CDR3 here is CSAPGAYGYTF. CDR3 DNA: TGCAGTGCCCCAGGGGCCTATGGCTACACCTTC.

The V call is TRBV19, the J call TRBJ2-7; possibly TRBD2 for D (6 bases). Germline CDR1 LNHDA, CDR2 SQIVND (reference sequence). The CDR3 consists of 15 residues. The V and J ends lost 3 bases and 1 base respectively, with 13 bases between them. CDR3 in DNA: TGTGCCAGTAGTATCCCCAGGGCGGGGTCCTACGAGCAGTACTTC. It codes for CASSIPRAGSYEQYF.

The V call is TRBV5-5, the J call TRBJ1-5; tentative D call: TRBD1 (5 bases). The CDR3 extends over 14 amino acids. The V end lost 6 bases, the J end lost 0 bases, and 10 bases lay between the germline ends. Germline CDR1 SGHKS, CDR2 YYEKEE (reference sequence). DNA for the CDR3: TGTGCCAGCAATATCGGGGGTAGCAATCAGCCCCAGCATTTT. This sequence encodes CASNIGGSNQPQHF.

V is TRBV5-1 and J is TRBJ2-3; D possibly corresponds to TRBD2 (6 bases). V dropped 8 bases and J dropped 0 bases, with 10 bases sitting between them. Germline lookup yields CDR1 SGHRS and CDR2 YFSETQ. This CDR3 comprises 13 residues. CDR3 protein: CASSAGSTDTQYF. CDR3 DNA: TGCGCCAGTTCGGCGGGGAGCACAGATACGCAGTATTTT.

The rearrangement links TRBV7-6 to TRBJ2-1, with D possibly being TRBD2 (6 bases). The length of the CDR3 is 15 residues. The germline V gene encodes CDR1 SGHVS and CDR2 FNYEAQ. The ends were cut back, 5 bases at V and 7 bases at J, with 18 bases in the middle. The CDR3 sequence: CASSTAGTPGNEQFF. The CDR3 DNA sequence: TGTGCCAGCAGCACAGCCGGGACTCCGGGGAATGAGCAGTTCTTC.

The genes are TRBV5-1 and TRBJ2-3; 8 bases map to TRBD2. The CDR3 is 16 residues long. Looked up from germline, CDR1 is SGHRS and CDR2 is YFSETQ. The V and J ends lost 2 bases and 0 bases, in that order; junction bases with no gene match: 5. The CDR3 DNA reads TGCGCCAGCAGCTTCCGAATAGCGGGGAGCACAGATACGCAGTATTTT. It codes for CASSFRIAGSTDTQYF.

The V gene is TRBV10-3, the J gene TRBJ2-7; TRBD2 agrees at 9 bases. There are 14 residues in the CDR3. The ends lost 5 bases at V and 4 bases at J; junction bases unmatched: 6. Germline assignment: CDR1 ENHRY and CDR2 SYGVKD. The CDR3 spells CAISKTSGQYEQYF. The CDR3 DNA follows: TGTGCCATCAGTAAGACTAGCGGCCAATACGAGCAGTACTTC.

This sequence joins TRBV12-3 or TRBV12-4 and TRBJ2-7; possibly TRBD1 for D (6 bases). V lost 6 bases and J 6 bases, leaving 9 bases between the germline ends. The CDR3 runs to 11 residues. As DNA, the CDR3 is TGTGCCAGCAGCTCCAGGGGCGAGCAGTACTTC. Translated, it gives CASSSRGEQYF.

The rearrangement joins TRBV12-5 to TRBJ2-3; 14 bases are a match to TRBD2. Germline V lookup: CDR1 LGHNT, CDR2 FRNRAP. With 4 bases clipped from V and 6 bases from J, the junction kept 12 bases outside the gene matches. This CDR3 comprises 18 residues. CDR3 in DNA: TGTGCTAGTGGTTACCGTTCGGGACTAGCGGGGGTTAGGGATACGCAGTATTTT. Translating gives CASGYRSGLAGVRDTQYF.

This clone was observed once. This chain links TRBV7-8 with TRBJ1-4; the match to TRBD1 covers 7 bases. CDR1 and CDR2 from the germline V gene are SGHVS and FQNEAQ. After removal of 4 bases from V and 2 bases from J, the junction contained 4 bases not matched to a gene. The CDR3 covers 15 residues. The CDR3 nucleotides are TGTGCCAGCAGCTCGGGACAGCTCACTAATGAAAAACTGTTTTTT. It specifies CASSSGQLTNEKLFF. The full variable domain, with the rest looked up from reference TRBV7-8 and TRBJ1-4, is GAGVSQSPRYKVAKRGQDVALRCDPISGHVSLFWYQQALGQGPEFLTYFQNEAQLDKSGLPSDRFFAERPEGSVSTLKIQRTQQEDSAVYLCASSSGQLTNEKLFFGSGTQLSVL.

The V gene is TRBV18, the J gene TRBJ1-1, with 11 bases matching TRBD1. Germline V gene sequence: CDR1 KGHSH, CDR2 LQKENI. CDR3 length: 15 residues. The V segment lost 6 bases and the J segment 4 bases; nucleotides outside the gene matches: 7. The CDR3 nucleotides read TGTGCCAGCTCGCAAACCGGGACAGGGGGCACTGAAGCTTTCTTT. Its protein is CASSQTGTGGTEAFF.

The V and J genes are TRBV18 and TRBJ1-1; TRBD1 matches 11 bases. The V gene end was trimmed by 3 bases and the J gene end by 2 bases; junction bases not matched to a gene: 5. CDR1 and CDR2 (germline): KGHSH, LQKENI. This CDR3 has 16 amino acids. The CDR3: CASSPRDRGYNTEAFF. In nucleotides, the CDR3 is TGTGCCAGCTCACCCCGGGACAGGGGGTATAACACTGAAGCTTTCTTT.

The chain couples TRBV5-1 to TRBJ1-4, with 11 bases aligning to TRBD1. The trim removed 7 bases at V and 3 bases at J, leaving 2 bases unmatched. The length of the CDR3 is 14 residues. CDR1 SGHRS and CDR2 YFSETQ come from the germline V gene. CDR3 region: CASGTGGANEKLFF. The DNA for the CDR3 is TGCGCCAGCGGGACAGGGGGGGCTAATGAAAAACTGTTTTTT.

The CDR3 loop is CASSPTGTGRDIQYF. DNA of the CDR3: TGTGCCAGCAGCCCAACCGGGACAGGGAGGGACATTCAGTACTTC. The chain is built from TRBV11-2 and TRBJ2-4, with TRBD1 matching 9 bases. Unmatched junction bases numbered 10, after V lost 5 bases and J lost 8 bases. Per the germline V gene, CDR1 is SGHAT and CDR2 is FQNNGV. The CDR3 contains 15 residues.

The chain has TRBV27 and TRBJ2-5; 10 nucleotides line up with TRBD2. CDR1 MNHEY and CDR2 SMNVEV come from the germline V gene (reference sequence). Germline trimming cut 0 bases from V and 7 bases from J; bases unmatched to any gene: 11. The CDR3 is 17 amino acids. Here the CDR3 reads CASSLSQREGLFRTQYF. The CDR3 nucleotides are TGTGCCAGCAGTTTATCGCAGCGGGAGGGACTTTTTAGGACCCAGTACTTC.

The chain carries TRBV9 and TRBJ2-5, with D possibly being TRBD2 (6 bases). This CDR3 has 14 residues. The V gene's germline CDR1 is SGDLS and CDR2 YYNGEE. Trimming cost V 3 bases and J 5 bases, with 14 bases left between them. The CDR3 is CASSATPRGETQYF. Written as DNA, the CDR3 is TGTGCCAGCAGCGCGACACCCCGGGGGGAGACCCAGTACTTC.

For the CDR3, the DNA is TGTGCCAGCAGCTTGGGGGACATGAACTATGGCTACACCTTC. This translates into CASSLGDMNYGYTF. V gene TRBV5-4 combines with J gene TRBJ1-2; the D gene is possibly TRBD1 (6 bases). The CDR3 spans 14 residues. Trimming pared 0 bases from V and 2 bases from J, leaving 8 bases between. Germline V CDR1 and CDR2: SGHNT, YYREEE (reference sequence). Filled out from reference TRBV5-4 and TRBJ1-2, the complete variable domain reads ETGVTQSPTHLIKTRGQQVTLRCSSQSGHNTVSWYQQALGQGPQFIFQYYREEENGRGNFPPRFSGLQFPNYSSELNVNALELDDSALYLCASSLGDMNYGYTFGSGTRLTVV.

CDR3 sequence: CASSLWGGTLLETQYF. The CDR3 DNA is TGTGCCAGCAGTTTATGGGGGGGGACACTCCTAGAGACCCAGTACTTC. This chain connects TRBV28 to TRBJ2-5, with D possibly matching TRBD2 (7 bases). Deletions cut 0 bases from V and 4 bases from J, with 15 bases between. This CDR3 has 16 amino acids. Germline assignment: CDR1 MDHEN and CDR2 SYDVKM. Variable domain in full (rest from reference TRBV28 and TRBJ2-5): DVKVTQSSRYLVKRTGEKVFLECVQDMDHENMFWYRQDPGLGLRLIYFSYDVKMKEKGDIPEGYSVSREKKERFSLILESASTNQTSMYLCASSLWGGTLLETQYFGPGTRLLVL.

This clone was counted a single time. The chain links TRBV5-6 to TRBJ2-3; possibly TRBD2 for D (6 bases). CDR1 is SGHDT and CDR2 is YYEEEE in the germline V gene. The CDR3 is 15 amino acids. The germline V and J ends were trimmed by 0 bases and 0 bases, with 8 bases remaining between them. The CDR3 DNA reads as TGTGCCAGCAGCTTGGGCGGGGCTAGCACAGATACGCAGTATTTT. This translates into CASSLGGASTDTQYF. The whole variable domain, filled in from reference TRBV5-6 and TRBJ2-3, reads DAGVTQSPTHLIKTRGQQVTLRCSPKSGHDTVSWYQQALGQGPQFIFQYYEEEERQRGNFPDRFSGHQFPNYSSELNVNALLLGDSALYLCASSLGGASTDTQYFGPGTRLTVL.

J is TRBJ2-7 and V is TRBV6-2 or TRBV6-3, with D maybe TRBD1 (6 bases). This CDR3 comprises 14 residues. From germline, CDR1 is MNHEY and CDR2 SVGEGT. V dropped 5 bases and J dropped 0 bases, with 11 bases sitting between them. CDR3 DNA: TGTGCCAGCAGTGGAACAGGGAACTCCTACGAGCAGTACTTC. Protein product: CASSGTGNSYEQYF.

The chain joins TRBV5-6 to TRBJ2-7, with D perhaps TRBD1 (6 bases). Germline assignment: CDR1 SGHDT and CDR2 YYEEEE. This CDR3 has 16 amino acids. The V end lost 3 bases, the J end lost 4 bases, and 20 bases lay between the germline ends. The chain's CDR3 is CASSSVGSDREYEQYF. The DNA for the CDR3 is TGTGCCAGCAGCTCAGTAGGGTCGGACAGAGAATACGAGCAGTACTTC.

V gene TRBV5-5 combines with J gene TRBJ1-3; 8 positions agree with TRBD1. From germline, CDR1 is SGHKS and CDR2 YYEKEE (reference sequence). CDR3 length: 15 residues. V was clipped by 4 bases and J by 4 bases; unmatched bases: 7. The DNA for the CDR3 is TGTGCCAGCAGCGATGGACAGGGTGTAGGAAACACCATATATTTT. As protein: CASSDGQGVGNTIYF.

CDR3 protein: CAWNFDRDEQYF. In nucleotides, the CDR3 is TGTGCCTGGAATTTTGACAGGGACGAGCAGTACTTC. The chain joins TRBV30 to TRBJ2-7; the match to TRBD1 covers 7 bases. V dropped 4 bases and J dropped 5; count of bases not matched to a gene: 5. The CDR3 covers 12 residues. Per germline, CDR1 GTSNPN and CDR2 SVGIG (reference sequence).

V is TRBV5-1 and J is TRBJ1-6, with TRBD1 identical over 7 bases. The trim removed 3 bases at V and 5 bases at J, leaving 11 bases unmatched. The CDR3 has 17 residues. Germline assignment: CDR1 SGHRS and CDR2 YFSETQ. This chain's CDR3 is CASSSRQGSVDNSPLHF. In DNA form, the CDR3 reads TGCGCCAGCAGCTCGCGACAGGGTAGTGTTGATAATTCACCCCTCCACTTT.

The J gene is TRBJ1-5, the V gene TRBV4-2; 10 nucleotides align to TRBD1. Germline CDR1 LGHNA, CDR2 YNFKEQ. The ends lost 0 bases at V and 2 bases at J; junction bases unmatched: 4. The CDR3 totals 17 residues. CDR3 in amino acids: CASSQDRGQGGNQPQHF. The CDR3 DNA reads TGTGCCAGCAGCCAAGATCGAGGACAGGGGGGCAATCAGCCCCAGCATTTT.

The rearrangement uses TRBV3-1 (or the pseudogene TRBV3-2) and TRBJ1-5, with D possibly matching TRBD1 (5 bases). Trimming took off 2 bases at V and 9 bases at J, with 14 bases between the two ends. The germline CDR1 and CDR2 sequences are LGHDT and YNNKEL (reference sequence). This CDR3 has 14 amino acids. The CDR3 bases are TGTGCCAGCAGCCAATACGGGGGTGGGGGGCCCCAGCATTTT. Its protein product is CASSQYGGGGPQHF.

The chain is built from TRBV5-6 and TRBJ1-5, with a weak D call TRBD1 (6 bases). The germline V and J ends were trimmed by 2 bases and 2 bases, with 8 bases remaining between them. Germline V gene sequence: CDR1 SGHDT, CDR2 YYEEEE. This CDR3 has 14 residues. The CDR3, as DNA: TGTGCCAGCAGCTTCACAGGGCGCAATCAGCCCCAGCATTTT. This encodes CASSFTGRNQPQHF.

This clone was seen just once. The chain is built from TRBV5-1 and TRBJ2-5, with D possibly matching TRBD2 (5 bases). Germline assignment: CDR1 SGHRS and CDR2 YFSETQ. With 2 bases removed from V and 1 base from J, the gap between germline ends came to 6 bases. The CDR3 contains 13 residues. The CDR3 protein is CASSFRGQETQYF. The CDR3 nucleotides read TGCGCCAGCAGCTTCCGGGGCCAAGAGACCCAGTACTTC.

The chain combines TRBV4-1 with TRBJ1-1; 7 bases fit TRBD1. Germline CDR1 reads MGHRA; CDR2 reads YSYEKL. The length of the CDR3 is 15 residues. Trimming removed 3 bases from V and 1 base from J; junction bases left unmatched: 5. The CDR3 bases are TGCGCCAGCAGCCAGGTGGACAGGACGAACACTGAAGCTTTCTTT. This translates into CASSQVDRTNTEAFF.